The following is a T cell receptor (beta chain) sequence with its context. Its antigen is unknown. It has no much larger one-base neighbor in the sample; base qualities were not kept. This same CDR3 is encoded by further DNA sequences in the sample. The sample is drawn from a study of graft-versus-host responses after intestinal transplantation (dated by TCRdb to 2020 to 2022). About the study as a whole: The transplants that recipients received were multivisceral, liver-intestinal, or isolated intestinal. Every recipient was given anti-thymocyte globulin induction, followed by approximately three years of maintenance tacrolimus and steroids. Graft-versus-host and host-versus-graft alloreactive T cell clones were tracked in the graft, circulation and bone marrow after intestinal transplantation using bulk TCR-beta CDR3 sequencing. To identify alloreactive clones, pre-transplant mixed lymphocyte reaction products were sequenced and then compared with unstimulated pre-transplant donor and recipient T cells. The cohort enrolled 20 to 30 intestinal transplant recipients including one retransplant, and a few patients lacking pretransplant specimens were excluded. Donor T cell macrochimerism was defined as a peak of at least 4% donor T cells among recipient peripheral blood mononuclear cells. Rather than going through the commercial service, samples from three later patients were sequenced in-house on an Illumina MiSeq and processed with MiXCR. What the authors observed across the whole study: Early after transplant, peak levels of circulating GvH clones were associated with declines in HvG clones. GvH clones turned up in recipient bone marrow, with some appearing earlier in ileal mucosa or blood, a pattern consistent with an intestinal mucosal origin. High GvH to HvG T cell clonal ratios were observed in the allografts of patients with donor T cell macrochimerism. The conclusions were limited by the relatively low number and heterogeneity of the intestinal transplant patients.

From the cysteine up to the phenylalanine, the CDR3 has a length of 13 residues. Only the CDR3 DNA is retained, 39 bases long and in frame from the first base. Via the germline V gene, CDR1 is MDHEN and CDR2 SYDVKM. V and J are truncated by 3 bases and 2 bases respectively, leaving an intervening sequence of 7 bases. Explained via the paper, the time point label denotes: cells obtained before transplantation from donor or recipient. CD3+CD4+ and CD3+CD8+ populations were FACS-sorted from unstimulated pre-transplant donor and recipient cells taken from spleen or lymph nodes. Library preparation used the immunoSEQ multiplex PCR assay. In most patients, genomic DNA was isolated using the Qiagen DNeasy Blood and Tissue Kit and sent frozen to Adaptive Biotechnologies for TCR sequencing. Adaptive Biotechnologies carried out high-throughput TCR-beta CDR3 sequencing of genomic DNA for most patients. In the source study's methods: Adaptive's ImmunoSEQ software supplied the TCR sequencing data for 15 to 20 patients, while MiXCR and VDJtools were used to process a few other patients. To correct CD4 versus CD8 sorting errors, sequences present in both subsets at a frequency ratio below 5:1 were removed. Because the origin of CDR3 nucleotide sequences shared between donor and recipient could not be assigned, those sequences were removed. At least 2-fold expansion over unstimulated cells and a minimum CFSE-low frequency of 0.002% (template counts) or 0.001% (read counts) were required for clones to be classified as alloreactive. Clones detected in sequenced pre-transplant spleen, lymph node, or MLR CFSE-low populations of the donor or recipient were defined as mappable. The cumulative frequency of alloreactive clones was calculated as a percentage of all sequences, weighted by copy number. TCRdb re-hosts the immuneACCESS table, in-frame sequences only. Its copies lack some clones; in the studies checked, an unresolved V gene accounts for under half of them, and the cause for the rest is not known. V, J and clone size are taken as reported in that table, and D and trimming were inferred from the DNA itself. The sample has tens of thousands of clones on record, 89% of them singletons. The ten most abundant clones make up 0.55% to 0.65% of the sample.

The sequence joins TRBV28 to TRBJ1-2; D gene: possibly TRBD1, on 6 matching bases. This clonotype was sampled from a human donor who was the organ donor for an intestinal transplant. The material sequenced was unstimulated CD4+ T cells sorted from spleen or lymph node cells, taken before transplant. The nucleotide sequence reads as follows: TGTGCCAGCAGTTTGGGACAAAACTATGGCTACACCTTC. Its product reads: CASSLGQNYGYTF.